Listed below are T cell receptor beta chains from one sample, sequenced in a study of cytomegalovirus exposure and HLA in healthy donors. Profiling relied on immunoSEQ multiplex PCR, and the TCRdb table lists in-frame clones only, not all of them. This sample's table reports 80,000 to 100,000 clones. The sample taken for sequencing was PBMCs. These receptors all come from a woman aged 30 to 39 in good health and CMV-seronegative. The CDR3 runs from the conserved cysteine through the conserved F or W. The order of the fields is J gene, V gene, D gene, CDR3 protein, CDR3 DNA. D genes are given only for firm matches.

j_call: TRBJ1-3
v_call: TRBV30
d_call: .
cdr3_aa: CAWSREGRYSGNTIYF
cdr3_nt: TGTGCCTGGAGTAGGGAGGGCCGCTACTCTGGAAACACCATATATTTT

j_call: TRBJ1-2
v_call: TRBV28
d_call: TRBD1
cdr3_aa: CATGTGRVYGYTF
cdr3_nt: TGTGCCACTGGGACAGGTCGGGTCTATGGCTACACCTTC

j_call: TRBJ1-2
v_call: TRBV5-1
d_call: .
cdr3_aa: CASSRSTEYGPSDGYTF
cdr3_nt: TGCGCCAGCAGCCGCTCGACTGAATATGGTCCTAGTGATGGCTACACCTTC

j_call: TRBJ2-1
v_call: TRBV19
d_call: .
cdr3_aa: CASSIVPGSNEQFF
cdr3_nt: TGTGCCAGTAGTATAGTACCGGGTAGCAATGAGCAGTTCTTC

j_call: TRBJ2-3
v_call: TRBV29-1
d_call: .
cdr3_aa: CSVEVVVSTDTQYF
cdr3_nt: TGCAGCGTTGAGGTGGTAGTGAGCACAGATACGCAGTATTTT

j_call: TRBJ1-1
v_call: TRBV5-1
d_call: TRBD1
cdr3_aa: CASSLDTGGTTEAFF
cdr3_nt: TGCGCCAGCAGCTTGGATACAGGGGGCACGACTGAAGCTTTCTTT

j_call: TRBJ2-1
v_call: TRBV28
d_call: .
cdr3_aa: CASTGIASHNEQFF
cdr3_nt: TGTGCCAGCACGGGGATAGCGTCCCACAATGAGCAGTTCTTC

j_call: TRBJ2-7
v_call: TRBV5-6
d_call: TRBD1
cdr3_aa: CASRGGTGSSSYEQYF
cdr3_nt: TGTGCCAGCAGGGGCGGGACAGGTTCTAGCTCCTACGAGCAGTACTTC

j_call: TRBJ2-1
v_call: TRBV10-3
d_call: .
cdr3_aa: CAISERDTSYNEQFF
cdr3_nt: TGTGCCATCAGTGAGAGAGACACTAGCTACAATGAGCAGTTCTTC

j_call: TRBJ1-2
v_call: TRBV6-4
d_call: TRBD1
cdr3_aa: CASRKTGGKDYGYTF
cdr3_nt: TGTGCCAGCAGGAAGACAGGGGGCAAGGACTATGGCTACACCTTC

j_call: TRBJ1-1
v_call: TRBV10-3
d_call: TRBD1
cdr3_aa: CAISGDSGNTEAFF
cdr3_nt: TGTGCCATCAGTGGGGACAGCGGTAACACTGAAGCTTTCTTT

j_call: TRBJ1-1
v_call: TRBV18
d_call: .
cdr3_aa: CASSPTEKDTEAFF
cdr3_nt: TGTGCCAGCTCGCCTACAGAGAAGGACACTGAAGCTTTCTTT

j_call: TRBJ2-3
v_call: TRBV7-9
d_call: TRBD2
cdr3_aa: CASSLVASGGTDTQYF
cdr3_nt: TGTGCCAGCAGCTTAGTGGCTAGCGGGGGCACAGATACGCAGTATTTT

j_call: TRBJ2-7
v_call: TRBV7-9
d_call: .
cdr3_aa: CASRGSGHPIHEQYF
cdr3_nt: TGTGCCAGCAGGGGTAGCGGACATCCTATCCACGAGCAGTACTTC

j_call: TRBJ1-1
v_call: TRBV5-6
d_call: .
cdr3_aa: CASSFPVSGAAFF
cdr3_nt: TGTGCCAGCAGCTTTCCCGTTTCAGGTGCAGCTTTCTTT

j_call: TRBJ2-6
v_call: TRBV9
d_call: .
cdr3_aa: CASSVGGGANVLTF
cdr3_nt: TGTGCCAGCAGCGTAGGAGGGGGGGCCAACGTCCTGACTTTC

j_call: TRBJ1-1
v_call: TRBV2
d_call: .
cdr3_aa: CASSGAVETAFF
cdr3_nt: TGTGCCAGCAGTGGGGCAGTCGAGACGGCTTTCTTT

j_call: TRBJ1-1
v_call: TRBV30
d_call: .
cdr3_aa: CAWSLPRGIMNTEAFF
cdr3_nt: TGTGCCTGGAGTCTCCCGAGGGGGATCATGAACACTGAAGCTTTCTTT

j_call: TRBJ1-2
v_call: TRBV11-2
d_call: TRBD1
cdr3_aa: CASSFQGVMDGYTF
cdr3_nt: TGTGCCAGCAGCTTCCAGGGGGTGATGGATGGCTACACCTTC

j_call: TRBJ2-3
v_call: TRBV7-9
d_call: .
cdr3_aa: CASSNQGDTQYF
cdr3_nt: TGTGCCAGCAGCAACCAGGGAGATACGCAGTATTTT

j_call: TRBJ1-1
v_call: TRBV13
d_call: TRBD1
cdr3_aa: CASSLYGQAPMNTEAFF
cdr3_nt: TGTGCCAGCAGCTTATACGGACAGGCACCCATGAACACTGAAGCTTTCTTT

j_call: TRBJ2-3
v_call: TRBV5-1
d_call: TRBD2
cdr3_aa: CASGRSGGTPNTDTQYF
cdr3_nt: TGCGCCAGCGGACGAAGCGGGGGGACCCCGAACACAGATACGCAGTATTTT

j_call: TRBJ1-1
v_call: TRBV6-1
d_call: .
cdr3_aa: CASSERGYTEAFF
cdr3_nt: TGTGCCAGCAGTGAACGGGGGTACACTGAAGCTTTCTTT

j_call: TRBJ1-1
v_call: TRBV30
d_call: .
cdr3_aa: CAWSVARGTEAFF
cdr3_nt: TGTGCCTGGAGTGTAGCCCGAGGGACTGAAGCTTTCTTT

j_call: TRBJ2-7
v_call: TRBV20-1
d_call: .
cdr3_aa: CSAMPDYEQYF
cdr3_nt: TGCAGTGCCATGCCAGACTACGAGCAGTACTTC

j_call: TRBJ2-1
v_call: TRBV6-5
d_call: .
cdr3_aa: CASSYLGEKEQFF
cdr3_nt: TGTGCCAGCAGTTACCTAGGCGAAAAAGAGCAGTTCTTC

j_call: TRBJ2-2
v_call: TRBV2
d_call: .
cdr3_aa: CASSEAPAGPYNTGELFF
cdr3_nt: TGTGCCAGCAGTGAAGCGCCCGCGGGTCCTTACAACACCGGGGAGCTGTTTTTT

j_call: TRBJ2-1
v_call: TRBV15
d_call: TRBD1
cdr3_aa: CATSSPLQGGTYNEQFF
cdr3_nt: TGTGCCACCAGCAGCCCCTTACAGGGGGGCACCTACAATGAGCAGTTCTTC

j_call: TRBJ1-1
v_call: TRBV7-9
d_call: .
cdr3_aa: CASSLGTNTEAFF
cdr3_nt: TGTGCCAGCAGCTTAGGGACAAACACTGAAGCTTTCTTT

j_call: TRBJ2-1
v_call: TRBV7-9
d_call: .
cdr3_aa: CASSLAGTLTFIYNEQFF
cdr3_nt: TGTGCCAGCAGCTTAGCAGGGACTCTTACCTTTATCTACAATGAGCAGTTCTTC

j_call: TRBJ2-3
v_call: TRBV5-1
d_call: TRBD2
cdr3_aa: CASSSGLAGDTQYF
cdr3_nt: TGCGCCAGCAGTTCGGGACTAGCGGGAGATACGCAGTATTTT

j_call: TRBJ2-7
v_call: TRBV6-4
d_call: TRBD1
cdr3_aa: CASSAIQGSEQYF
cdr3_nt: TGTGCCAGCAGTGCGATACAGGGGAGCGAGCAGTACTTC

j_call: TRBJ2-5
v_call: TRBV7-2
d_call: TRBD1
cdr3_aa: CASSPNRGKETQYF
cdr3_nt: TGTGCCAGCAGCCCCAACAGGGGAAAAGAGACCCAGTACTTC

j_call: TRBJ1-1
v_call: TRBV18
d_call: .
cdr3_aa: CASSPGARSTEAFF
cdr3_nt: TGTGCCAGCTCTCCAGGTGCCCGGAGCACTGAAGCTTTCTTT

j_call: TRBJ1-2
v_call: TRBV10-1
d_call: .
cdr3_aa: CASSVFCGVLSYGYTF
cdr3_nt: TGCGCCAGCAGTGTATTCTGCGGAGTTCTCTCATATGGCTACACCTTC

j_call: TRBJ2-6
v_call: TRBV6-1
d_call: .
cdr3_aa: CASSGTVSGANVLTF
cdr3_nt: TGTGCCAGCAGTGGGACAGTTTCTGGGGCCAACGTCCTGACTTTC

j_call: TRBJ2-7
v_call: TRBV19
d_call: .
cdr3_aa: CASSFDRSYEQYF
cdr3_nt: TGTGCCAGTAGTTTCGACAGGTCCTACGAACAGTACTTC

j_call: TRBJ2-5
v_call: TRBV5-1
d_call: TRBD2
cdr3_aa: CASSLTSGEETQYF
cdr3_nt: TGCGCCAGCAGCTTGACTAGCGGGGAAGAGACCCAGTACTTC

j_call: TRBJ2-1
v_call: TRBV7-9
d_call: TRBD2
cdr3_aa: CASSFGGRAFYNEQFF
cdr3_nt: TGTGCCAGCAGCTTCGGCGGGAGGGCCTTTTACAATGAGCAGTTCTTC

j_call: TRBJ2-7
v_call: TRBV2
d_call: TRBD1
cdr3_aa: CASTQTGGSSYEQYF
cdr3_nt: TGTGCCAGCACACAAACAGGGGGGAGCTCCTACGAGCAGTACTTC

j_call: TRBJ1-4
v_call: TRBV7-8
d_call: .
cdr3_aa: CASSYRGWTNEKLFF
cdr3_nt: TGTGCCAGCAGCTATAGGGGGTGGACTAATGAAAAACTGTTTTTT

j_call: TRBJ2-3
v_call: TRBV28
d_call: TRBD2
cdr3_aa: CASSRLAGYTDTQYF
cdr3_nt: TGTGCCAGCAGTCGACTAGCGGGTTATACAGATACGCAGTATTTT

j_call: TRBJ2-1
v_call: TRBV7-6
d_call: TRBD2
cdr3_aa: CASSSLPGLAVSYNEQFF
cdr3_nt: TGTGCCAGCAGCTCTCTTCCGGGACTAGCGGTTTCCTACAATGAGCAGTTCTTC

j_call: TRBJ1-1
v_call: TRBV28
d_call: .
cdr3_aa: CASSLLTEPNTEAFF
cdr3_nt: TGTGCCAGCAGTTTATTGACAGAACCGAACACTGAAGCTTTCTTT

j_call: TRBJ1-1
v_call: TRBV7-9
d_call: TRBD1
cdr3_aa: CASSFLGQGERTEAFF
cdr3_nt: TGTGCCAGCAGCTTCCTGGGACAGGGAGAGAGAACTGAAGCTTTCTTT

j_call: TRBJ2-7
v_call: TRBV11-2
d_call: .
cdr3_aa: CASSSLFRATGLSNEQYF
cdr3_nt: TGTGCCAGCAGCTCGCTCTTCCGGGCCACAGGGTTATCGAACGAGCAGTACTTC

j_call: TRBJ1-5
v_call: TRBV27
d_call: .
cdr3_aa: CASSLRGTPNQPQHF
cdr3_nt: TGTGCCAGCAGTTTACGGGGGACTCCCAATCAGCCCCAGCATTTT

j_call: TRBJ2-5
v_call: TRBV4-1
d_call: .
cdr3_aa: CASSAGPAPQETQYF
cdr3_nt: TGCGCCAGCAGCGCGGGACCAGCGCCACAAGAGACCCAGTACTTC

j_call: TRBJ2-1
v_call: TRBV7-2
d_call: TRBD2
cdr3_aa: CASRPANILAGEQFF
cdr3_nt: TGTGCCAGCCGCCCAGCGAACATACTAGCGGGGGAGCAGTTCTTC

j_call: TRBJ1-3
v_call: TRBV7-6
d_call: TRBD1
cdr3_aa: CASSWKQGASGNTIYF
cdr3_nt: TGTGCCAGCAGCTGGAAACAGGGGGCATCTGGAAACACCATATATTTT

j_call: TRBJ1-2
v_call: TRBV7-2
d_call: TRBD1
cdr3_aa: CASSLRQGAGGYTF
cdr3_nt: TGTGCCAGCAGCTTAAGGCAGGGGGCGGGTGGCTACACCTTC

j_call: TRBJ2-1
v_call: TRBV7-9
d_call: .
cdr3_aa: CASILSGSYNEQFF
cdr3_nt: TGTGCCAGCATCTTGAGCGGTTCCTACAATGAGCAGTTCTTC

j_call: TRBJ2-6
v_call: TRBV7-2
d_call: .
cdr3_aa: CASSFLPGLKVSGANVLTF
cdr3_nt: TGTGCCAGCAGTTTCCTCCCGGGACTGAAAGTCTCTGGGGCCAACGTCCTGACTTTC

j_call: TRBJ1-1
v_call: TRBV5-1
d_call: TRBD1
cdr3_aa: CASSSDRGNTEAFF
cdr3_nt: TGCGCCAGCAGCTCGGACAGGGGAAACACTGAAGCTTTCTTT

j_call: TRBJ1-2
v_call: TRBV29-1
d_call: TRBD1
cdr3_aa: CSVAGTGNGYTF
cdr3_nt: TGCAGCGTGGCCGGGACAGGGAACGGCTACACCTTC